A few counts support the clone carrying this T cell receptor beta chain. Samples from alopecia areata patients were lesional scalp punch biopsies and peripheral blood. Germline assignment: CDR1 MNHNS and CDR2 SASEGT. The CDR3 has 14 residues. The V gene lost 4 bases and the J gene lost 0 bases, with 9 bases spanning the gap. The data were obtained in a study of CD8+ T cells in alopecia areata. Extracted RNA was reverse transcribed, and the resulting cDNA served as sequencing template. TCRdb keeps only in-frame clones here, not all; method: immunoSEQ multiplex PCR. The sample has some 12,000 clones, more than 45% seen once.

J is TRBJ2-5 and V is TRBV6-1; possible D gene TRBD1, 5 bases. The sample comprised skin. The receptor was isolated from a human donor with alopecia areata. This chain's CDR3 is CASSVTRDQETQYF. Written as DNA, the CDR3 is TGTGCCAGCAGTGTGACCAGGGACCAAGAGACCCAGTACTTC.